One sample yielded the 29 T cell receptor beta chains listed below, sequenced in a study of CD8 T cells in ankylosing spondylitis. Findings of the study overall: A TCR beta motif made of 7 to 9 highly homologous variants seemed typical of ankylosing spondylitis blood.

These TCRs are of unknown antigen specificity. In TCRdb, the 5' RACE reads were re-called with MiXCR into one record per CDR3 protein. The profile shows more than 650,000 distinct CDR3 sequences, approximately 12% of them singletons. What was sequenced was blood, either unsorted or a sorted T cell fraction (not recorded which). The receptor source for this set is a male donor with ankylosing spondylitis.

This clonotype was seen a few times. This chain joins TRBV2 and TRBJ1-1; D is unclear. The CDR3 is 13 amino acids. Trimming left V 6 bases short and J 7 bases short, with 15 bases between. Per the germline V gene, CDR1 is SNHLY and CDR2 is FYNNEI. Here the CDR3 reads CASRKESTGEAFF. The CDR3, as DNA: TGTGCCAGCAGGAAGGAATCGACCGGTGAAGCTTTCTTT.

This clonotype has ten or more counts. The V gene is TRBV6-1, the J gene TRBJ2-2; TRBD1 aligns across 7 bases. The CDR3 runs 13 residues. V shed 6 bases, J shed 6 bases, and the junction held 4 bases outside the gene matches. Germline V gene sequence: CDR1 MNHNS, CDR2 SASEGT. The chain's CDR3 is CASRTGVAGELFF. The CDR3 DNA reads as TGTGCCAGCAGAACAGGGGTCGCCGGGGAGCTGTTTTTT.

There are a few counts of this clonotype. The chain recombines TRBV5-1 with TRBJ2-1; 14 bases align to TRBD2. The CDR3 has 19 residues. Losses at the gene ends were 4 bases for V and 0 bases for J; bases not matched to a gene: 9. The V gene's germline CDR1 is SGHRS and CDR2 YFSETQ. CDR3 nucleotide sequence: TGCGCCAGCAGCAGGAGGACTAGCGGGGGGCCAAACTCCTACAATGAGCAGTTCTTC. It codes for CASSRRTSGGPNSYNEQFF.

This clonotype was seen at least ten times. V and J are TRBV12-3 or TRBV12-4 and TRBJ1-1; 11 bases align to TRBD1. CDR3 length: 14 residues. Trimming at V came to 10 bases and at J to 5 bases, leaving 9 bases not matched to a gene. CDR3 protein: CATNGQGAHTEAFF. DNA for the CDR3: TGTGCCACCAACGGACAGGGGGCGCATACTGAAGCTTTCTTT.

This clonotype has just a few counts. The rearrangement uses TRBV27 and TRBJ2-3, with D tentatively TRBD1 or TRBD2 (5 bases each). The CDR3 is made up of 16 amino acids. Per the germline V gene, CDR1 is MNHEY and CDR2 is SMNVEV (reference sequence). V was trimmed by 4 bases and J by 2 bases, leaving 16 bases between them. CDR3 amino acids: CASSWYGALNTDTQYF. The CDR3 DNA follows: TGTGCCAGCAGTTGGTACGGGGCCCTCAACACAGATACGCAGTATTTT.

V gene TRBV10-3 combines with J gene TRBJ2-4; no reliable D call. The CDR3 length is 13 residues. The ends were cut back, 10 bases at V and 0 bases at J, with 10 bases in the middle. CDR1 is ENHRY, CDR2 SYGVKD, per germline. CDR3 coding DNA: TGTGCCACCTCGGACCTAGCCAAAAACATTCAGTACTTC. Its translation: CATSDLAKNIQYF.

This clonotype was seen many times. The chain couples TRBV20-1 to TRBJ1-1, with TRBD1 as a possible D gene (5 bases). V lost 3 bases and J lost 7, with 15 bases in between. Germline V gene data show CDR1 as DFQATT and CDR2 as SNEGSKA (reference sequence). This CDR3 has 13 residues. CDR3 in DNA: TGCAGTGCTAGGGAGGGGCTGCGGGGTGAAGCTTTCTTT. Protein sequence: CSAREGLRGEAFF.

The chain has TRBV11-2 and TRBJ2-3; D perhaps matches TRBD1 (5 bases). Trimming took off 4 bases at V and 4 bases at J, with 15 bases between the two ends. This CDR3 is 15 amino acids long. Germline CDR1 and CDR2: SGHAT and FQNNGV. In DNA form, the CDR3 reads TGTGCCAGCAGCTCCCTCAGGGATGGGGCAGATACGCAGTATTTT. Encoded protein: CASSSLRDGADTQYF.

This clonotype was counted only a few times. The chain carries TRBV5-1 and TRBJ2-3; 8 bases agree with TRBD1. The CDR3 sequence is 16 residues long. Germline V lookup: CDR1 SGHRS, CDR2 YFSETQ. V dropped 5 bases and J dropped 4; count of bases not matched to a gene: 12. The CDR3 loop is CASSPIRGQGADTQYF. The CDR3 DNA reads as TGCGCCAGCAGTCCAATCAGGGGGCAAGGAGCAGATACGCAGTATTTT. Looking up the rest from reference TRBV5-1 and TRBJ2-3 gives the full variable domain: KAGVTQTPRYLIKTRGQQVTLSCSPISGHRSVSWYQQTPGQGLQFLFEYFSETQRNKGNFPGRFSGRQFSNSRSEMNVSTLELGDSALYLCASSPIRGQGADTQYFGPGTRLTVL.

This clonotype occurred a few times. The rearrangement links TRBV20-1 to TRBJ2-1, with D tentatively TRBD2 (5 bases). V lost 3 bases and J 5 bases, leaving 17 bases between the germline ends. CDR3 size: 15 residues. Germline CDR1 and CDR2: DFQATT and SNEGSKA (reference sequence). The CDR3 loop is CSASRGSGSNNEQFF. The CDR3 nucleotides are TGCAGTGCTAGTCGGGGAAGTGGTTCCAACAATGAGCAGTTCTTC.

The V gene is TRBV15, the J gene TRBJ1-2; D not resolved. The CDR3 sequence is 15 residues long. In germline, CDR1 is LNHNV, CDR2 YYDKDF (reference sequence). The V gene lost 1 base and the J gene lost 2 bases, with 11 bases spanning the gap. The CDR3 DNA sequence: TGTGCCACCAGCAGAGTATCAGGCACCAACTATGGCTACACCTTC. This gives the protein CATSRVSGTNYGYTF.

The chain employs TRBV10-3 and TRBJ1-1; D unresolved. V lost 3 bases to trimming and J lost 4 bases, with 18 bases between them. The CDR3 covers 16 residues. CDR1 and CDR2 (germline): ENHRY, SYGVKD. The CDR3 loop reads CAISELGEGSGTEAFF. DNA for the CDR3: TGTGCCATCAGTGAACTCGGGGAGGGTTCAGGCACTGAAGCTTTCTTT.

This clonotype was seen more than once but under ten times. The CDR3 DNA reads TGTGCCACCAGCAGAACGGTATTCAACGAGCAGTACTTC. Translated: CATSRTVFNEQYF. The J gene is TRBJ2-7, the V gene TRBV15; no clear D gene. This CDR3 spans 13 amino acids. V was cut by 2 bases and J by 5 bases, with 10 bases left in between. The germline gives CDR1 LNHNV, CDR2 YYDKDF (reference sequence). The full variable domain, its missing parts supplied by reference TRBV15 and TRBJ2-7, is DAMVIQNPRYQVTQFGKPVTLSCSQTLNHNVMYWYQQKSSQAPKLLFHYYDKDFNNEADTPDNFQSRRPNTSFCFLDIRSPGLGDTAMYLCATSRTVFNEQYFGPGTRLTVT.

This clonotype was observed many times. The chain combines TRBV2 with TRBJ2-5; the D call may be TRBD1 or TRBD2 (5 bases each). Trimming took off 9 bases at V and 4 bases at J, with 12 bases between the two ends. The CDR3 runs 12 residues. The germline V gene has CDR1 SNHLY and CDR2 FYNNEI. As DNA, the CDR3 is TGTGCCAGTGGGGGTAATGGAGAGACCCAGTACTTC. Its protein is CASGGNGETQYF.

This clonotype was counted only a few times. The chain uses TRBV7-2 and TRBJ1-5; D is uncertain. Germline V gene lookup returns CDR1 SGHTA and CDR2 FQGNSA. The V and J ends lost 5 bases and 6 bases respectively, with 11 bases between them. The CDR3 is made up of 13 amino acids. CDR3 sequence (DNA): TGTGCCAGCAGCGTGGTCTCGGGTCAGCCCCAGCATTTT. Its protein is CASSVVSGQPQHF.

About this clonotype itself: The junction departs from germline at one end; a sequencing error may be responsible. The genes are TRBV7-7 and TRBJ2-5; the D gene is possibly TRBD1 (6 bases). CDR3 length: 15 amino acids. Germline lookup yields CDR1 SSHAT and CDR2 FNYEAQ (reference sequence). The CDR3 region is CASSLAGTRSETQYF. The CDR3 DNA reads as TGTGCTAGCAGCTTAGCCGGGACAAGAAGTGAGACCCAGTACTTC.

In its sample, this clonotype was seen a few times. This chain links TRBV12-3 or TRBV12-4 with TRBJ2-7; D is undetermined. CDR3 length equals 13 residues. Trimming pared 7 bases from V and 3 bases from J, leaving 13 bases between. CDR3 DNA sequence: TGTGCCAGCACCACCCTAGGAATCTACGAGCAGTACTTC. Translated: CASTTLGIYEQYF.

The rearrangement joins TRBV7-2 to TRBJ1-1; the match to TRBD1 covers 10 bases. The CDR3 extends over 15 amino acids. Germline V gene sequence: CDR1 SGHTA, CDR2 FQGNSA. V lost 4 bases to trimming and J lost 2 bases; unmatched junction nucleotides: 4. CDR3 nucleotide sequence: TGTGCCAGCAGCTGGGACAGGGGCTTTAACACTGAAGCTTTCTTT. Translation: CASSWDRGFNTEAFF.

This clonotype has only a few counts. CDR3 in amino acids: CASSHPGGEGYTF. CDR3 sequence (DNA): TGTGCCAGCAGCCATCCAGGGGGTGAAGGCTACACCTTC. The chain combines TRBV4-2 with TRBJ1-2; 7 bases line up with TRBD1. This CDR3 spans 13 amino acids. Unmatched junction bases numbered 6, after V lost 3 bases and J lost 8 bases. CDR1 LGHNA and CDR2 YNFKEQ come from the germline V gene.

As DNA, the CDR3 is TGTGCCAGCAGAACAGGGTCGACCGGGGCCAACGTCCTGACTTTC. Its protein is CASRTGSTGANVLTF. This chain uses TRBV6-1 with TRBJ2-6; maybe TRBD1 (6 bases). Germline CDR1 reads MNHNS; CDR2 reads SASEGT. V lost 6 bases and J 4 bases, leaving 13 bases between the germline ends. This CDR3 has 15 amino acids.

The V and J genes are TRBV18 and TRBJ1-1, with 10 bases aligning to TRBD1. Germline assignment: CDR1 KGHSH and CDR2 LQKENI. The CDR3 is made up of 15 amino acids. Germline trimming cut 5 bases from V and 5 bases from J; bases unmatched to any gene: 8. Here the CDR3 DNA reads TGTGCCAGCTCATCCACCGGGACAGGGGAGACTGAAGCTTTCTTT. It yields the protein CASSSTGTGETEAFF.

The J gene is TRBJ2-1, the V gene TRBV20-1; D is possibly TRBD1 or TRBD2 (7 bases each). This CDR3 is 13 amino acids long. V dropped 8 bases and J dropped 14 bases, with 25 bases sitting between them. From germline, CDR1 is DFQATT and CDR2 SNEGSKA (reference sequence). The CDR3 reads CSSRGGGFSREFF. CDR3 DNA: TGCAGTTCCCGGGGAGGGGGCTTTAGCAGGGAGTTCTTC.

This clonotype was counted ten times or more. This sequence joins TRBV28 and TRBJ1-1; no reliable D call. CDR1 and CDR2 from the germline V gene are MDHEN and SYDVKM. Trimming stripped 6 bases from V and 5 bases from J, with 22 bases between. The CDR3 totals 16 residues. CDR3 protein: CASRNRALVYGTEAFF. The CDR3 bases are TGTGCCAGCAGAAATCGGGCCCTTGTCTATGGAACTGAAGCTTTCTTT.

This clonotype was detected many times. The chain uses TRBV29-1 and TRBJ2-7; D may be TRBD2 (5 bases). CDR1 is SQVTM, CDR2 ANQGSEA, per germline. V dropped 7 bases and J dropped 2 bases, with 15 bases sitting between them. This CDR3 has 13 residues. The CDR3 nucleotides read TGCAGCGCCCGCGTGGGAGCCGCCTACGAGCAGTACTTC. It encodes CSARVGAAYEQYF.

The V and J genes are TRBV10-2 and TRBJ2-1, with D possibly called TRBD1 or TRBD2 (5 bases each). The V gene lost 6 bases and the J gene lost 3 bases, with 15 bases spanning the gap. Per the germline V gene, CDR1 is WSHSY and CDR2 is SAAADI. This CDR3 contains 15 residues. CDR3 nucleotides: TGCGCCAGCAGCGGGACCGTGACTGGCTACAATGAGCAGTTCTTC. Its translation is CASSGTVTGYNEQFF.

In this sample, this clonotype turned up a few times. The chain has TRBV5-1 and TRBJ2-7; D unresolved. The germline V and J ends were trimmed by 2 bases and 0 bases, with 12 bases remaining between them. Germline CDR1 is SGHRS and CDR2 is YFSETQ. This CDR3 is 15 amino acids long. DNA for the CDR3: TGCGCCAGCAGCTTTGGACGGCCAAGCTCCTACGAGCAGTACTTC. Translating it yields CASSFGRPSSYEQYF.

This chain uses TRBV5-6 with TRBJ2-3; the match to TRBD2 covers 9 bases. Germline assignment: CDR1 SGHDT and CDR2 YYEEEE. V lost 4 bases, J lost 2 bases, and 8 bases stayed unmatched. The CDR3 has 16 residues. The CDR3 DNA reads TGTGCCAGCAGCACCCGGACTAGCGCCGCCACAGATACGCAGTATTTT. This gives the protein CASSTRTSAATDTQYF.

The table lists this clonotype with a few counts. The chain recombines TRBV7-9 with TRBJ2-4; no clear D gene. Germline-derived CDR1 and CDR2 are SEHNR and FQNEAQ (reference sequence). The CDR3 has 13 residues. V was clipped by 5 bases and J by 5 bases, with 10 bases between them. The CDR3 bases are TGTGCCAGCAGCCGCAGTGGGGAAAACATTCAGTACTTC. This encodes CASSRSGENIQYF.

This clonotype has more than one count but fewer than ten. This chain connects TRBV20-1 to TRBJ2-7; D remains ambiguous. Germline assignment: CDR1 DFQATT and CDR2 SNEGSKA (reference sequence). This CDR3 region has 16 residues. Trimming removed 1 base from V and 4 bases from J, with 20 bases in between. CDR3 DNA: TGCAGTGCTAGAGGGGTTCCAAGGGTCACTAAGTACGAGCAGTACTTC. Its protein is CSARGVPRVTKYEQYF.